The clone carrying this T cell receptor beta chain was found a few times. Assay: immunoSEQ multiplex PCR; the TCRdb copy retains only in-frame clones and omits some. Counted here are roughly 190,000 clones, less than 90% occurring once; the ten biggest clones make up less than 20%. The data belong to a study of blood T cell repertoires in COVID-19. Whole-study context: T cells, B-cell-depleted T cells, or PBMCs supplied cDNA or gDNA.

V lost 8 bases to trimming and J lost 3 bases; unmatched junction nucleotides: 10. This CDR3 has 13 amino acids. Per germline, CDR1 GTSNPN and CDR2 SVGIG (reference sequence). This TCR was recovered from a human donor in a cohort sampled during active COVID-19. The source material was peripheral blood. J is TRBJ2-7 and V is TRBV30, with 7 bases that match TRBD1. CDR3 DNA sequence: TGTGCCGGAGCCCGGGACAGCATCTACGAGCAGTACTTC. This translates into CAGARDSIYEQYF.